This T cell receptor (beta chain) was captured by sequencing in a study of T-cell reconstitution after alpha-beta-depleted transplantation in children. TCRbeta library construction was performed incorporating unique molecular identifiers. MiXCR, applied by TCRdb to the PCR reads, yields one record per CDR3 protein. The data show about 690,000 distinct CDR3 sequences, roughly 15% seen once. From germline, CDR1 is DFQATT and CDR2 SNEGSKA (reference sequence). Trimming cost V 0 bases and J 6 bases, with 14 bases left between them. This CDR3 is 14 amino acids long. This clonotype has a count of ten or more.

The rearrangement links TRBV20-1 to TRBJ1-2, with a possible D match to TRBD1 (5 bases). The sequence came from a human donor who donated a stem cell graft to a child with acute myeloid leukemia. The specimen was PBMCs from the stem cell graft donor, collected from the stem cell graft. CDR3 sequence (DNA): TGCAGTGCTAGAGATTACCAGGGAGCGCATGGCTACACCTTC. This sequence encodes CSARDYQGAHGYTF.